This T cell receptor beta chain was identified in a study of blood T cell repertoires in COVID-19. Overall study: Material from acute and convalescent COVID-19 was sourced from the United States, Italy and Spain. T cells, B-cell-depleted T cells, or PBMCs provided the cDNA or gDNA that served as material.

Germline trimming cut 4 bases from V and 4 bases from J; bases unmatched to any gene: 9. The CDR3 extends over 15 amino acids. Germline V gives CDR1 LGHDT, CDR2 YNNKEL (reference sequence). Original handling: Reference gene primer amplification gave estimated nucleated cell counts. Profiling relied on immunoSEQ multiplex PCR, and the TCRdb table lists in-frame clones only, not all of them. That table supplies the V and J calls and clone size; D and trimming were determined from the DNA. The sample includes a few hundred thousand clones, around 87% of them seen just once. Seattle researchers signed up patients amid active infection and tracked them longitudinally.

The chain combines TRBV3-1 (or the pseudogene TRBV3-2) with TRBJ2-7; 8 bases are shared with TRBD1. Source material: peripheral blood. This sequence was found in a woman in her forties with COVID-19, enrolled during active disease. The CDR3 loop is CASSPLRDRRYEQYF. CDR3 bases: TGTGCCAGCAGCCCCCTACGGGACAGGAGGTACGAGCAGTACTTC.